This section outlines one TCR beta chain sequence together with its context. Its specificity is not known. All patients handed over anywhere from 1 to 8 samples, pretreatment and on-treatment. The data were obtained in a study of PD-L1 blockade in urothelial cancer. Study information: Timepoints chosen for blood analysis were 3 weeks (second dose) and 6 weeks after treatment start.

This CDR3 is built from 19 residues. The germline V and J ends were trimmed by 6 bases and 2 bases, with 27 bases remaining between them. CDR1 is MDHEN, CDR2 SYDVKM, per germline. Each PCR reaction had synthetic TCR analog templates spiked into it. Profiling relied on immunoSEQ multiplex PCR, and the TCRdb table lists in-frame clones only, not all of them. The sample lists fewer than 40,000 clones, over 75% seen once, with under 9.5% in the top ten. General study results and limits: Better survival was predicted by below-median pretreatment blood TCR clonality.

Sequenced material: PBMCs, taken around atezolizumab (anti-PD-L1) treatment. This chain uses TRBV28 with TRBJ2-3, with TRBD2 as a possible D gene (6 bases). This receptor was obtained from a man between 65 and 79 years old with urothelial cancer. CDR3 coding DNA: TGTGCCAGCAGCCGAAGGAGGGGAAACCGGGACCAACACACAGATACGCAGTATTTT. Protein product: CASSRRRGNRDQHTDTQYF.